This T cell receptor beta chain was retrieved from a study of CD8 T cells in ankylosing spondylitis. Quantitative molecular-barcoded 5'-RACE generated the TCR beta libraries. TCRdb processed the 5' RACE reads anew with MiXCR; each CDR3 protein has one entry. Here the sample spans roughly 48,000 distinct CDR3 sequences, 7.4% being singletons. Many counts were recorded for this clonotype. Antigen: not known. Study-level results: Reported data indicate significant enrichment of disease-linked clones within matched ankylosing spondylitis synovial fluid. Some motif variants were previously reported in reactive arthritis synovial fluid and blood.

This CDR3 is 14 amino acids long. From germline, CDR1 is DFQATT and CDR2 SNEGSKA (reference sequence). Trimming took off 2 bases at V and 3 bases at J, with 11 bases between the two ends. This chain uses TRBV20-1 with TRBJ1-3; no definite D call. The specimen sequenced was blood, either unsorted or a sorted T cell fraction (not recorded which). This TCR came from a female donor with ankylosing spondylitis or in good health (not recorded which). CDR3 sequence: CSARRQGIGNTIYF. The CDR3 bases are TGCAGTGCTAGAAGGCAAGGAATTGGAAACACCATATATTTT.